The 10 T cell receptor beta chains listed next were all sequenced from one sample in a study of cytomegalovirus exposure and HLA in healthy donors. Vbeta (60) and Jbeta (13) primers were used in the PCR. Only in-frame clones appear in the TCRdb table, and some are missing; sequencing was by immunoSEQ multiplex PCR. The table records under 200,000 clones, about 75% of them present only once. Sequenced input: PBMCs. These receptors all come from a male donor in good health and CMV-seronegative.

This sequence joins TRBV14 and TRBJ1-5; 8 bases line up with TRBD1. This CDR3 has 15 amino acids. Germline lookup yields CDR1 SGHDN and CDR2 FVKESK. Trimming cost V 1 base and J 4 bases; bases outside gene matches: 3. CDR3 protein: CASSQVGQGNQPQHF. CDR3 bases: TGTGCCAGCAGCCAAGTAGGACAGGGAAATCAGCCCCAGCATTTT.

CDR3 DNA: TGTGCCAGCTCCGGTCGGGGGAACACTGAAGCTTTCTTT. Amino acid sequence: CASSGRGNTEAFF. The V call is TRBV9, the J call TRBJ1-1; D remains unclear. The germline V gene has CDR1 SGDLS and CDR2 YYNGEE. Trimming cost V 7 bases and J 1 base, with 11 bases left between them. The CDR3 spans 13 residues.

This clone has just one count. The chain carries TRBV5-5 and TRBJ2-1, with a weak D call TRBD1 (6 bases). Germline-derived CDR1 and CDR2 are SGHKS and YYEKEE (reference sequence). The CDR3 consists of 13 residues. V lost 4 bases to trimming and J lost 6 bases, with 11 bases between them. CDR3 amino acids: CASSADRINEQFF. The CDR3 region has the DNA TGTGCCAGCAGCGCGGACAGAATCAATGAGCAGTTCTTC.

This clone has more than one count but fewer than ten. The chain employs TRBV5-1 and TRBJ2-5, with 11 bases that match TRBD1. Germline V gene sequence: CDR1 SGHRS, CDR2 YFSETQ. The V and J ends lost 4 bases and 5 bases, in that order; junction bases with no gene match: 7. This CDR3 has 15 residues. As DNA, the CDR3 is TGCGCCAGCAGCCGGGGGACAGGGGGACGGGAGACCCAGTACTTC. This sequence encodes CASSRGTGGRETQYF.

The chain links TRBV7-2 to TRBJ1-2, with 7 bases that match TRBD1. The CDR3 contains 15 residues. Looked up from germline, CDR1 is SGHTA and CDR2 is FQGNSA. V was pared by 5 bases and J by 1 base, with 7 bases of the junction left unmatched. The CDR3 spells CASSPRGTVNYGYTF. Here the CDR3 DNA reads TGTGCCAGCAGCCCCCGAGGGACAGTTAACTATGGCTACACCTTC.

The V call is TRBV14, the J call TRBJ2-5; possibly TRBD2 for D (6 bases). This CDR3 is built from 17 residues. V lost 1 base and J 5 bases, leaving 20 bases between the germline ends. The V gene's germline CDR1 is SGHDN and CDR2 FVKESK. CDR3 DNA sequence: TGTGCCAGCAGCCAAGGCCCCTGGCGGGGCGGAGAGGAGACCCAGTACTTC. Amino acids: CASSQGPWRGGEETQYF.

The rearrangement joins TRBV7-2 to TRBJ2-2; D call uncertain. The V gene's germline CDR1 is SGHTA and CDR2 FQGNSA. The CDR3 length is 14 residues. V was pared by 2 bases and J by 7 bases, with 11 bases between. The CDR3: CASSLSPRGGELFF. The CDR3 DNA is TGTGCCAGCAGCTTAAGCCCCCGTGGCGGGGAGCTGTTTTTT.

The rearrangement links TRBV27 to TRBJ2-7; perhaps TRBD1 as D (6 bases). Trimming took off 4 bases at V and 5 bases at J, with 18 bases between the two ends. Germline assignment: CDR1 MNHEY and CDR2 SMNVEV (reference sequence). This CDR3 has 15 amino acids. CDR3 loop: CASSSSPTGWHEQYF. The CDR3, as DNA: TGTGCCAGCAGTTCGTCGCCAACAGGGTGGCACGAGCAGTACTTC.

The chain couples TRBV5-4 to TRBJ1-3, with D maybe TRBD1 (5 bases). The CDR3 is made up of 17 amino acids. Germline assignment: CDR1 SGHNT and CDR2 YYREEE (reference sequence). V lost 0 bases to trimming and J lost 2 bases, with 15 bases between them. The CDR3 DNA reads TGTGCCAGCAGCTTGGAAGGCGGGACGGGAACTGGAAACACCATATATTTT. This encodes CASSLEGGTGTGNTIYF.

V is TRBV7-9 and J is TRBJ1-5, with a weak D call TRBD1 (6 bases). Germline V gene lookup returns CDR1 SEHNR and CDR2 FQNEAQ (reference sequence). CDR3 length: 14 residues. The ends were cut back, 5 bases at V and 3 bases at J, with 11 bases in the middle. The CDR3: CASSHGGANQPQHF. CDR3 in DNA: TGTGCCAGCAGCCACGGGGGGGCCAATCAGCCCCAGCATTTT.